This entry features one TCR beta chain sequence. Its matching antigen is unknown. The V gene's germline CDR1 is SGHAT and CDR2 FQNNGV. Trimming pared 1 base from V and 2 bases from J, leaving 8 bases between. There are 14 residues in the CDR3. Treatment in this sample: around 19 received Ad26.COV2.S at low or high dose, single or two shots; several received placebo; per-sample allocation not given. Collection of samples fell on day 63 after the first vaccine or placebo injection. The administered vaccine (an Ad26 vector) expressed Wuhan-strain SARS-CoV-2 spike. The data belong to a study of Ad26.COV2.S vaccination and SARS-CoV-2 variants. Study-level background: As a participant in COV1001, the donor was in the Ad26.COV2.S trial arm. Intramuscular Ad26.COV2.S at 5x10^10 or 1x10^11 viral particles. Points from the study as a whole: Possible underestimation of total T cell responses by the TCR breadth and depth analyses was noted.

Profiled with immunoSEQ multiplex PCR; TCRdb holds only in-frame clones, not every one. The repertoire holds about 680,000 clones, with roughly 90% as singletons. Sequencing used peripheral blood, obtained in a trial of Ad26.COV2.S vaccine versus placebo. This TCR came from a person aged 18-60 years who received the Ad26.COV2.S COVID-19 vaccine or a placebo. This chain joins TRBV11-2 and TRBJ1-2; no clear D. The CDR3 DNA reads TGTGCCAGCAGCTTAGGGTGGCAGAACTATGGCTACACCTTC. Translation gives CASSLGWQNYGYTF.